This TCR beta chain was identified during a study of blood T cell repertoires in COVID-19. After removal of 6 bases from V and 3 bases from J, the junction contained 9 bases not matched to a gene. Germline V gives CDR1 SNHLY, CDR2 FYNNEI. There are 15 residues in the CDR3. Assay: immunoSEQ multiplex PCR; the TCRdb copy retains only in-frame clones and omits some. The table records some 95,000 clones, 75% to 95% of them present only once. The specimen sequenced was peripheral blood. The TCR sequence derives from a human donor with active COVID-19. The donor label of this sample is uncertain. The genes are TRBV2 and TRBJ2-7; 9 nucleotides align to TRBD2. The CDR3 nucleotides read TGTGCCAGCAGCCCCGGGCCTAGCGGGGTCTACGAGCAGTACTTC. Encoded protein: CASSPGPSGVYEQYF.